The rows below give T cell receptor beta chains drawn from one sample of a study of Graves' ophthalmopathy and Graves' hyperthyroidism. TCRdb processed the multiplex PCR reads anew with MiXCR; each CDR3 protein has one entry. The sample holds roughly 230,000 distinct CDR3 sequences, about 22% seen once. Sequenced input: peripheral blood. Source of these receptors: a woman between 50 and 59 years old with Graves' ophthalmopathy. The CDR3 runs from the conserved cysteine through the conserved F or W. Each record gives: clone size, J gene, V gene, D gene, CDR3 protein, CDR3 DNA. A D gene is named only where the DNA matches it firmly. Size tells how often a clone was seen (once, few, many) or the class of an expanded clone, and some rows leave it out.

many,TRBJ2-7,TRBV27,TRBD1,CASRLTPTGGSYEQYF,TGTGCCAGCAGACTCACACCGACAGGGGGCTCCTACGAGCAGTACTTC
NA,TRBJ2-5,TRBV28,TRBD2,CASVTFGGGAGRETQYF,TGTGCCAGCGTGACCTTCGGCGGGGGGGCCGGACGAGAGACCCAGTACTTC
few,TRBJ2-6,TRBV6-2/TRBV6-3,NA,CASEGPSGANVLTF,TGTGCCAGCGAAGGGCCTTCTGGGGCCAACGTCCTGACTTTC
many,TRBJ1-2,TRBV6-1,TRBD1,CASSPDREAGYTF,TGTGCCAGCAGCCCCGACAGGGAAGCTGGCTACACCTTC
many,TRBJ1-2,TRBV7-2,NA,CASSVGGFGYTF,TGTGCCAGCAGCGTTGGGGGTTTCGGCTACACCTTC
few,TRBJ2-2,TRBV7-3,NA,CASSPRAGRTGELFF,TGTGCCAGCAGCCCCCGGGCGGGTCGCACCGGGGAGCTGTTTTTT
many,TRBJ2-2,TRBV6-1,NA,CASSLTGNTGELFF,TGTGCCAGCTCCCTAACAGGCAACACCGGGGAGCTGTTTTTT
many,TRBJ2-7,TRBV7-9,NA,CASSLGSVPGEQYF,TGTGCCAGCAGCTTAGGATCGGTGCCTGGCGAGCAGTACTTC
NA,TRBJ1-2,TRBV20-1,NA,CSASGGYGYTF,TGCAGTGCCTCGGGGGGATATGGCTACACCTTC
NA,TRBJ1-1,TRBV2,TRBD1,CASSESTGGAFF,TGTGCCAGCAGTGAATCGACAGGGGGAGCTTTCTTT
many,TRBJ2-4,TRBV30,NA,CAWMMAWENIQYF,TGTGCCTGGATGATGGCGTGGGAAAACATTCAGTACTTC
few,TRBJ1-1,TRBV5-1,NA,CASSGASRGNTEAFF,TGCGCCAGCAGCGGAGCTAGTCGGGGTAACACTGAAGCTTTCTTT
many,TRBJ1-2,TRBV6-5,NA,CASTNEGRLGYTF,TGTGCCAGCACCAACGAGGGGCGGCTCGGCTACACCTTC
NA,TRBJ2-6,TRBV30,NA,CAWKGRGSGANVLTF,TGTGCCTGGAAGGGGCGAGGCTCTGGGGCCAACGTCCTGACTTTC
many,TRBJ1-1,TRBV20-1,NA,CSARRPGWGTEAFF,TGCAGTGCTAGGAGGCCGGGTTGGGGCACTGAAGCTTTCTTT
many,TRBJ2-5,TRBV4-1,NA,CASSQDLGRGAETQYF,TGCGCCAGCAGCCAAGATCTTGGCAGGGGAGCAGAGACCCAGTACTTC
many,TRBJ2-4,TRBV28,NA,CASRFSRGAKNIQYF,TGTGCCAGCAGATTCTCTAGAGGAGCCAAAAACATTCAGTACTTC
NA,TRBJ2-2,TRBV19,TRBD1,CASSPSTGSTGELFF,TGTGCCAGTAGTCCCTCGACAGGGTCCACCGGGGAGCTGTTTTTT
many,TRBJ2-5,TRBV28,TRBD1,CASTHGGTGTPWETQYF,TGTGCCAGCACCCACGGCGGGACAGGAACACCCTGGGAGACCCAGTACTTC
NA,TRBJ1-5,TRBV28,TRBD1,CASRTGQGRQPQHF,TGTGCCAGCAGGACGGGACAGGGTAGACAGCCCCAGCATTTT
many,TRBJ2-7,TRBV5-1,NA,CASSLALVADGEQYF,TGCGCCAGCAGCTTGGCCTTGGTGGCAGACGGCGAGCAGTACTTC
many,TRBJ1-1,TRBV5-1,NA,CASSLADTAGAEAFF,TGCGCCAGCAGCTTGGCCGACACTGCAGGGGCTGAAGCTTTCTTT
many,TRBJ1-1,TRBV20-1,NA,CSAPDPSGGTEAFF,TGCAGTGCTCCCGACCCCTCTGGGGGCACTGAAGCTTTCTTT
few,TRBJ2-4,TRBV11-1,TRBD1,CASSLFRGAKNIQYF,TGTGCCAGCAGCTTATTCAGGGGGGCCAAAAACATTCAGTACTTC
many,TRBJ1-1,TRBV12-3/TRBV12-4,TRBD1,CASSTNRGSTEAFF,TGTGCCAGCAGTACCAACAGGGGGTCCACTGAAGCTTTCTTT
many,TRBJ1-1,TRBV20-1,TRBD1,CSALRDRGMNTEAFF,TGCAGTGCACTCCGGGACAGGGGGATGAACACTGAAGCTTTCTTT
many,TRBJ1-3,TRBV30,NA,CAWKAAGNTIYF,TGTGCCTGGAAGGCCGCTGGAAACACCATATATTTT
many,TRBJ2-7,TRBV11-2,NA,CASSLGDRYEQYF,TGTGCCAGCAGCTTAGGGGATAGGTACGAGCAGTACTTC
many,TRBJ1-5,TRBV12-3/TRBV12-4,TRBD1,CASSASGTGGVGNQPQHF,TGTGCCAGCAGTGCTTCCGGGACAGGGGGGGTTGGCAATCAGCCCCAGCATTTT
NA,TRBJ2-5,TRBV7-3,TRBD2,CASSSGLAGGAGETQYF,TGTGCCAGCAGCTCCGGACTAGCGGGAGGAGCGGGGGAGACCCAGTACTTC
many,TRBJ2-7,TRBV11-2,NA,CASSSRTSRGYEQYF,TGTGCCAGCAGCTCAAGGACCTCGAGGGGCTACGAGCAGTACTTC
many,TRBJ2-7,TRBV12-3/TRBV12-4,TRBD2,CASSLGGKYEQYF,TGTGCCAGCAGTTTGGGGGGGAAGTACGAGCAGTACTTC
many,TRBJ2-7,TRBV5-1,NA,CASSLAQSPSYEQYF,TGCGCCAGCAGCTTAGCACAGTCTCCTTCCTACGAGCAGTACTTC
many,TRBJ2-7,TRBV6-1,NA,CASSEAHSGLSYEQYF,TGTGCCAGCAGTGAAGCCCATAGCGGCCTCTCCTACGAGCAGTACTTC
NA,TRBJ1-5,TRBV5-6,NA,CASSFYGALRGNQPQHF,TGTGCCAGCAGCTTTTACGGCGCCTTAAGGGGCAATCAGCCCCAGCATTTT
many,TRBJ2-7,TRBV4-1,NA,CASSQAPVYEQYF,TGCGCCAGCAGCCAAGCTCCCGTCTACGAGCAGTACTTC
NA,TRBJ1-5,TRBV20-1,NA,CSAPRVGGNQPQHF,TGCAGTGCGCCCCGGGTGGGGGGCAATCAGCCCCAGCATTTT
NA,TRBJ2-7,TRBV20-1,NA,CSATTITYEQYF,TGCAGTGCTACGACAATTACCTACGAGCAGTACTTC
many,TRBJ2-5,TRBV19,NA,CASSIQANQETQYF,TGTGCCAGTAGTATACAGGCTAACCAAGAGACCCAGTACTTC
NA,TRBJ1-2,TRBV28,NA,CASSLIPGNYGYTF,TGTGCCAGCAGTTTAATTCCAGGGAACTATGGCTACACCTTC